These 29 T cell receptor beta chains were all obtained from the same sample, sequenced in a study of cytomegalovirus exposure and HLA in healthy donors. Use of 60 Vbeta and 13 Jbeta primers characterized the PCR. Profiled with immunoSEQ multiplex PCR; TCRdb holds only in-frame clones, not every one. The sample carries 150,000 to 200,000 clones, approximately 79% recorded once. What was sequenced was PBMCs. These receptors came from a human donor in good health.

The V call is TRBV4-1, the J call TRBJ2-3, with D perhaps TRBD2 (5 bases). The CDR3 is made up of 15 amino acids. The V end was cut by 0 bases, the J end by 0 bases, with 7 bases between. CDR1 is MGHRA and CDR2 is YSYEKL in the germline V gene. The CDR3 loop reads CASSQDSGSTDTQYF. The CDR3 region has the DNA TGCGCCAGCAGCCAAGATTCGGGGAGCACAGATACGCAGTATTTT.

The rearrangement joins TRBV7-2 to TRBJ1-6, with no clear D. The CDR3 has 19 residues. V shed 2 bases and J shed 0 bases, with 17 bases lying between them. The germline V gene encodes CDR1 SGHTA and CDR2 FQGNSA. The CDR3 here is CASSLYRDWRDSYNSPLHF. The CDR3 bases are TGTGCCAGCAGCTTATACCGGGATTGGAGAGACTCCTATAATTCACCCCTCCACTTT. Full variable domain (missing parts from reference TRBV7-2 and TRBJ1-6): GAGVSQSPSNKVTEKGKDVELRCDPISGHTALYWYRQSLGQGLEFLIYFQGNSAPDKSGLPSDRFSAERTGGSVSTLTIQRTQQEDSAVYLCASSLYRDWRDSYNSPLHFGNGTRLTVT.

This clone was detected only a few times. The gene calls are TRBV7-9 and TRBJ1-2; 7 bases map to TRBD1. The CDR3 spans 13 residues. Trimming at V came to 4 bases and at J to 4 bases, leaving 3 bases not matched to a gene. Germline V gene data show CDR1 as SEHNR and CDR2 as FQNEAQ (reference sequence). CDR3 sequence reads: CASSSTGRYGYTF. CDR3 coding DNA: TGTGCCAGCAGCTCGACAGGGCGCTATGGCTACACCTTC.

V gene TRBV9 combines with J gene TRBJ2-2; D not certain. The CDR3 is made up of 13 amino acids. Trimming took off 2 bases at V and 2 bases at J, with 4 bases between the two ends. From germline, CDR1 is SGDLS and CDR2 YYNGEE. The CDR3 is CASSVSNTGELFF. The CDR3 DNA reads TGTGCCAGCAGCGTCTCTAACACCGGGGAGCTGTTTTTT.

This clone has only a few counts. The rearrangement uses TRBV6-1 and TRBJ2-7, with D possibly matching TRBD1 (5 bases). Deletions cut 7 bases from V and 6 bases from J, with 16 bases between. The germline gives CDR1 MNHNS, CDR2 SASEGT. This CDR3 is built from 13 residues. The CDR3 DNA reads TGTGCCAGCATCTTAGGGGCCTACAGCGAGCAGTACTTC. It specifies CASILGAYSEQYF.

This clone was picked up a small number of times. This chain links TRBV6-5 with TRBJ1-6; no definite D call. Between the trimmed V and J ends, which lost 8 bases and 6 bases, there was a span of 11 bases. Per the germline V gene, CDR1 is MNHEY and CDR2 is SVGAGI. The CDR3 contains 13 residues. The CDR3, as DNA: TGTGCCAGCCGTAGAGGCGTTAATTCACCCCTCCACTTT. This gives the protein CASRRGVNSPLHF.

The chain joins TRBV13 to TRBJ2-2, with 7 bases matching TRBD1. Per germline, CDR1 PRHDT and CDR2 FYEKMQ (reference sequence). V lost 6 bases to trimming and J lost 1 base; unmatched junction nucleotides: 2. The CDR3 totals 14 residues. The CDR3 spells CASRRTGNTGELFF. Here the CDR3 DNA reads TGTGCCAGCAGGAGGACAGGGAACACCGGGGAGCTGTTTTTT. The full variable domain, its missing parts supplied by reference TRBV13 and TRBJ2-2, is AAGVIQSPRHLIKEKRETATLKCYPIPRHDTVYWYQQGPGQDPQFLISFYEKMQSDKGSIPDRFSAQQFSDYHSELNMSSLELGDSALYFCASRRTGNTGELFFGEGSRLTVL.

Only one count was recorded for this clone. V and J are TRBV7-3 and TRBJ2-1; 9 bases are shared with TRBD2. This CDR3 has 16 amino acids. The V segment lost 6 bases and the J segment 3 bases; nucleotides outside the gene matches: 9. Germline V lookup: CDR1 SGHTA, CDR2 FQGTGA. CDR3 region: CASSSSPSGDYNEQFF. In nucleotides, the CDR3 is TGTGCCAGCAGTTCAAGCCCTAGCGGGGACTACAATGAGCAGTTCTTC. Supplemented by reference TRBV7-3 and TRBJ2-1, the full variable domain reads GAGVSQTPSNKVTEKGKYVELRCDPISGHTALYWYRQSLGQGPEFLIYFQGTGAADDSGLPNDRFFAVRPEGSVSTLKIQRTERGDSAVYLCASSSSPSGDYNEQFFGPGTRLTVL.

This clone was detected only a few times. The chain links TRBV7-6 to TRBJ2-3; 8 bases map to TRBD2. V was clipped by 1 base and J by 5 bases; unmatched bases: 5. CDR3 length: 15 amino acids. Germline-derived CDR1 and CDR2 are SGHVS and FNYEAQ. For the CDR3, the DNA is TGTGCCAGCAGCTTAGGGGGCGCGGGAGGAGATACGCAGTATTTT. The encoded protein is CASSLGGAGGDTQYF.

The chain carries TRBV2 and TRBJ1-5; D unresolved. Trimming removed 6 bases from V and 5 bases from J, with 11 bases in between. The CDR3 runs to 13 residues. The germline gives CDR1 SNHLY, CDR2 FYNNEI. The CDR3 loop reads CASSLSDYQPQHF. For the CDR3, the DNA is TGTGCCAGCAGCCTGAGCGACTATCAGCCCCAGCATTTT.

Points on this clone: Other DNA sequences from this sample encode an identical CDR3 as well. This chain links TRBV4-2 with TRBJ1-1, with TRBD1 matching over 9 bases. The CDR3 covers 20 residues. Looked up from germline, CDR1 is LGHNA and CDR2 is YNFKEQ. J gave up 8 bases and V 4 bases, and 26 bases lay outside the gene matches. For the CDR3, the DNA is TGTGCCAGCAGCCTACAGGGGGCCTCCCTCTCCTTCCGCCACGGGAGGGAAGCTTTCTTT. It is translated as CASSLQGASLSFRHGREAFF.

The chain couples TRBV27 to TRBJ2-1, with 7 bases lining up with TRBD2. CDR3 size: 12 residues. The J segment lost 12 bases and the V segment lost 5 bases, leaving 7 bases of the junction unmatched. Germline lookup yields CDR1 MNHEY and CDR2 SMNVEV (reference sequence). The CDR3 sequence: CASSARGGVQFF. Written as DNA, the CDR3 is TGTGCCAGCAGTGCCCGCGGGGGAGTGCAGTTCTTC.

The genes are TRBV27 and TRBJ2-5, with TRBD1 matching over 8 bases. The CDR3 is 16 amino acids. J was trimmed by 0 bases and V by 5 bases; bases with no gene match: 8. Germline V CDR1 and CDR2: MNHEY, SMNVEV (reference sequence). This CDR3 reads CASSIGQGLYQETQYF. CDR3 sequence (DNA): TGTGCCAGCAGTATAGGACAGGGATTGTACCAAGAGACCCAGTACTTC.

The CDR3 here is CASSTSTGGNTLYEQYF. CDR3 DNA sequence: TGTGCCAGCAGCACCTCGACAGGGGGCAACACGTTGTACGAGCAGTACTTC. The J gene is TRBJ2-7, the V gene TRBV7-6; TRBD1 aligns across 10 bases. The ends lost 5 bases at V and 4 bases at J; junction bases unmatched: 14. This CDR3 region has 17 residues. In germline, CDR1 is SGHVS, CDR2 FNYEAQ.

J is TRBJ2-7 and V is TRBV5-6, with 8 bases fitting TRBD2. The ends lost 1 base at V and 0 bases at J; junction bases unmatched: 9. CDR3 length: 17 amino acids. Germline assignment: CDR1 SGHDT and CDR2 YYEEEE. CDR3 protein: CASSLYSGGGRSYEQYF. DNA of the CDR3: TGTGCCAGCAGCTTGTACTCGGGCGGGGGGCGCTCCTACGAGCAGTACTTC.

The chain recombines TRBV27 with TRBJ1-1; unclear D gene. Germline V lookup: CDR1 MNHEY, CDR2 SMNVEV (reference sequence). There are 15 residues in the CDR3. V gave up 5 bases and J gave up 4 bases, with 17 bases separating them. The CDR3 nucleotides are TGTGCCAGCAGTCCCGGGTCCTCCGTAGGCACTGAAGCTTTCTTT. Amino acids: CASSPGSSVGTEAFF.

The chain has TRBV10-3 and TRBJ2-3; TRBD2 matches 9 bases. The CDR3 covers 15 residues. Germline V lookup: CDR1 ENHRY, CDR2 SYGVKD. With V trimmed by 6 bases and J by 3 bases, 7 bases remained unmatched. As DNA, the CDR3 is TGTGCCATCAGAGCAGTAGCGGGGGCTACAGATACGCAGTATTTT. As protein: CAIRAVAGATDTQYF.

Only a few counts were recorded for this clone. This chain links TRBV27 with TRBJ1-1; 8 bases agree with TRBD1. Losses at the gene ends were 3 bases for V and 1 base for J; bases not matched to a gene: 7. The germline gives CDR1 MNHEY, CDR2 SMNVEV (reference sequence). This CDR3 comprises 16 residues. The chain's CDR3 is CASSFPPGTGNTEAFF. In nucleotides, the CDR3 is TGTGCCAGCAGTTTCCCACCGGGGACAGGGAACACTGAAGCTTTCTTT.

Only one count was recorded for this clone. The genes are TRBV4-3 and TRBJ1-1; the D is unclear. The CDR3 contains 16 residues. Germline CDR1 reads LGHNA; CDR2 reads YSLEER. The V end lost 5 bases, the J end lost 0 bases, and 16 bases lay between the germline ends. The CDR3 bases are TGCGCCAGCAGCTCAACGGGTGGACTCATGAACACTGAAGCTTTCTTT. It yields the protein CASSSTGGLMNTEAFF.

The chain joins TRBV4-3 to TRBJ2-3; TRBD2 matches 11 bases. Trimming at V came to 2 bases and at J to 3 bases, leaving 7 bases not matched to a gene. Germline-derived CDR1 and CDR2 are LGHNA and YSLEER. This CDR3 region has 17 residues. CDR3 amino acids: CASSQQYSSGGTDTQYF. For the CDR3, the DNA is TGCGCCAGCAGCCAACAGTACTCTAGCGGGGGGACAGATACGCAGTATTTT.

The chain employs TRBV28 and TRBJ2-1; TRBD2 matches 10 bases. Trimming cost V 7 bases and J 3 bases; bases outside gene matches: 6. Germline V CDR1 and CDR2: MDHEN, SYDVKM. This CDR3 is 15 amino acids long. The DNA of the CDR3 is TGTGCCAGCAACCAAAGACTAGCGGGCTACAATGAGCAGTTCTTC. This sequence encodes CASNQRLAGYNEQFF.

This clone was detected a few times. Here the CDR3 reads CASSPPGLAGGGEQYF. CDR3 in DNA: TGTGCCAGCAGCCCTCCGGGACTAGCGGGGGGAGGCGAGCAGTACTTC. The chain carries TRBV7-2 and TRBJ2-7; 15 bases map to TRBD2. V lost 5 bases, J lost 6 bases, and 8 bases stayed unmatched. CDR3 size: 16 residues. Germline loops: CDR1 SGHTA, CDR2 FQGNSA.

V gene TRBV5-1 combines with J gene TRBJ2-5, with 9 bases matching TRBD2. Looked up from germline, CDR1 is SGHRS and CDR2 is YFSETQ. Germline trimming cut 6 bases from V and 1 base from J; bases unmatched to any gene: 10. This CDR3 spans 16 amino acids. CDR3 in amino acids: CASIWGSGGAQETQYF. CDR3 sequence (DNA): TGCGCCAGCATCTGGGGTAGCGGGGGTGCCCAAGAGACCCAGTACTTC.

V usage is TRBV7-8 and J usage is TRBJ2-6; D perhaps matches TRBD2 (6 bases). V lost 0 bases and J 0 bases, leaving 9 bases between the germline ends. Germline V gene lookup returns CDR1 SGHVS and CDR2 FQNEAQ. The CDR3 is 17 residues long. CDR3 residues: CASSLAYGSSGANVLTF. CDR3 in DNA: TGTGCCAGCAGCTTAGCATACGGGAGCTCTGGGGCCAACGTCCTGACTTTC.

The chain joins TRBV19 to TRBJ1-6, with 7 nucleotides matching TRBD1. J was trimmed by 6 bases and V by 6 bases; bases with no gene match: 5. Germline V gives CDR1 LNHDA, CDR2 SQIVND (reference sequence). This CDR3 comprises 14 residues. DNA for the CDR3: TGTGCCAGTAGGAGGGGGACAGTTAATTCACCCCTCCACTTT. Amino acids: CASRRGTVNSPLHF.

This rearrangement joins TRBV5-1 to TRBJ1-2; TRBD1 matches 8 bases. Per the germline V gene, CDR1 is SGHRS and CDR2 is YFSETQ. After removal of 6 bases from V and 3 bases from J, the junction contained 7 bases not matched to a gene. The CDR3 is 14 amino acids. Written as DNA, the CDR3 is TGCGCCAGCACCAATCCGGGACAGGACTATGGCTACACCTTC. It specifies CASTNPGQDYGYTF.

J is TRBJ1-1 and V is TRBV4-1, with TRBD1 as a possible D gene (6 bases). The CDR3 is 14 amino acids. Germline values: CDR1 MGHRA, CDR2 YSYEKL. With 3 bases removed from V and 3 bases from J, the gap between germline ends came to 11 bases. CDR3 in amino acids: CASSQGGADTEAFF. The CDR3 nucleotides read TGCGCCAGCAGCCAGGGGGGGGCGGACACTGAAGCTTTCTTT.

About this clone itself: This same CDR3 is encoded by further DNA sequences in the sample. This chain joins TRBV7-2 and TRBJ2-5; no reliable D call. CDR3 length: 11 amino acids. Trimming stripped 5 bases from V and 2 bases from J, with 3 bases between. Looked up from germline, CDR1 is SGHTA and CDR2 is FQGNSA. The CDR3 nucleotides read TGTGCCAGCAGCCTACAAGAGACCCAGTACTTC. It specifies CASSLQETQYF. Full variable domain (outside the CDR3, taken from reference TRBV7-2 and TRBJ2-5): GAGVSQSPSNKVTEKGKDVELRCDPISGHTALYWYRQSLGQGLEFLIYFQGNSAPDKSGLPSDRFSAERTGGSVSTLTIQRTQQEDSAVYLCASSLQETQYFGPGTRLLVL.

In DNA form, the CDR3 reads TGTGCCAGTAGTCCCAGGCCCGGGAAGACCCAGTACTTC. Protein: CASSPRPGKTQYF. The rearrangement joins TRBV19 to TRBJ2-5; a possible D gene is TRBD2 (5 bases). Germline V CDR1 and CDR2: LNHDA, SQIVND (reference sequence). The length of the CDR3 is 13 residues. V was shortened by 5 bases and J by 6 bases, with 13 bases between the two germline ends.